Below are 2 T cell receptor beta chains sequenced from a single sample in a study of blood T cell repertoires in COVID-19. Sequencing was performed with immunoSEQ multiplex PCR; in TCRdb, only in-frame clones are kept and a portion is missing. Found here are over 250,000 clones, around 86% of them singletons; the top ten hold less than 2.5%. Sequenced material: peripheral blood. All receptors come from a man in his fifties or sixties with acute or convalescent COVID-19.

The rearrangement uses TRBV7-2 and TRBJ1-1; D might be TRBD1 (5 bases). With 7 bases removed from V and 4 bases from J, the gap between germline ends came to 13 bases. The germline CDR1 and CDR2 sequences are SGHTA and FQGNSA. The CDR3 covers 13 residues. Written as DNA, the CDR3 is TGTGCCAGCACTCTCAGGGTTGGCACTGAAGCTTTCTTT. Translated, it gives CASTLRVGTEAFF. The full variable domain, its missing parts supplied by reference TRBV7-2 and TRBJ1-1, is GAGVSQSPSNKVTEKGKDVELRCDPISGHTALYWYRQSLGQGLEFLIYFQGNSAPDKSGLPSDRFSAERTGGSVSTLTIQRTQQEDSAVYLCASTLRVGTEAFFGQGTRLTVV.

As to this clone: The sample carries other DNA sequences with the same CDR3. V and J are TRBV7-3 and TRBJ2-5; D is uncertain. Germline assignment: CDR1 SGHTA and CDR2 FQGTGA. V was cut by 5 bases and J by 5 bases, with 12 bases left in between. CDR3 length: 13 amino acids. DNA for the CDR3: TGTGCCAGCAGCCTGAGTCTCGGGGAGACCCAGTACTTC. Translating gives CASSLSLGETQYF.